These 27 T cell receptor beta chains share one sample of origin, sequenced in a study of blood T cell repertoires in COVID-19. The method was immunoSEQ multiplex PCR; TCRdb's version includes in-frame clones alone and lacks a portion of them. Among approximately 260,000 clones listed, 88% were seen once. Sequenced input: peripheral blood. These receptors were obtained from a woman aged 70-85 years with COVID-19, enrolled during active disease.

The chain employs TRBV7-8 and TRBJ2-1; possibly TRBD2 for D (6 bases). Germline lookup yields CDR1 SGHVS and CDR2 FQNEAQ. The V and J ends lost 5 bases and 6 bases respectively, with 20 bases between them. The CDR3 runs 16 residues. CDR3 in amino acids: CASSPPWGGRGNEQFF. Here the CDR3 DNA reads TGTGCCAGCAGCCCCCCCTGGGGAGGCCGGGGCAATGAGCAGTTCTTC. Looking up the rest from reference TRBV7-8 and TRBJ2-1 gives the full variable domain: GAGVSQSPRYKVAKRGQDVALRCDPISGHVSLFWYQQALGQGPEFLTYFQNEAQLDKSGLPSDRFFAERPEGSVSTLKIQRTQQEDSAVYLCASSPPWGGRGNEQFFGPGTRLTVL.

This clone was found a few times. The V call is TRBV5-5, the J call TRBJ1-3; D uncertain. This CDR3 region has 17 residues. V dropped 0 bases and J dropped 5 bases, with 18 bases sitting between them. From germline, CDR1 is SGHKS and CDR2 YYEKEE (reference sequence). CDR3 region: CASSLGVILAGRNTIYF. Here the CDR3 DNA reads TGTGCCAGCAGCTTGGGGGTCATACTGGCAGGTCGAAACACCATATATTTT.

This sequence joins TRBV4-2 and TRBJ2-7; no firm D call. Germline CDR1 LGHNA, CDR2 YNFKEQ. The germline V and J ends were trimmed by 0 bases and 0 bases, with 6 bases remaining between them. There are 14 residues in the CDR3. Written as DNA, the CDR3 is TGTGCCAGCAGCCAAGATCACAGCTCCTACGAGCAGTACTTC. Amino acids: CASSQDHSSYEQYF.

For this clone: Additional DNA sequences in this sample encode the identical CDR3. The J gene is TRBJ1-1, the V gene TRBV7-9, with 7 nucleotides matching TRBD1. This CDR3 has 15 amino acids. The V and J ends lost 5 bases and 4 bases, in that order; junction bases with no gene match: 10. Germline CDR1 SEHNR, CDR2 FQNEAQ (reference sequence). The CDR3 region is CASSPRQGAITEAFF. CDR3 DNA: TGTGCCAGCAGCCCCAGACAGGGCGCGATCACTGAAGCTTTCTTT.

This clone has only one observation. V usage is TRBV19 and J usage is TRBJ1-5, with D possibly being TRBD1 (6 bases). Per the germline V gene, CDR1 is LNHDA and CDR2 is SQIVND (reference sequence). Trimming took 6 bases from V and 4 from J, leaving 10 bases between them. The CDR3 extends over 13 amino acids. CDR3: CASRFGQNQPQHF. Here the CDR3 DNA reads TGTGCCAGTAGGTTCGGACAGAATCAGCCCCAGCATTTT.

The chain combines TRBV19 with TRBJ1-6, with 7 positions matching TRBD1. The CDR3 runs to 16 residues. Trimming cost V 6 bases and J 3 bases; bases outside gene matches: 8. CDR1 and CDR2 from the germline V gene are LNHDA and SQIVND (reference sequence). CDR3 in DNA: TGTGCCAGTAGCCCAAGGGACAGCGACTATAATTCACCCCTCCACTTT. This gives the protein CASSPRDSDYNSPLHF.

The rearrangement joins TRBV29-1 to TRBJ2-1; 11 bases align to TRBD2. Per germline, CDR1 SQVTM and CDR2 ANQGSEA. The CDR3 totals 14 residues. Trimming took 3 bases from V and 9 from J; bases not matched to a gene: 7. This CDR3 is CSVDLTSGSGEQFF. CDR3 coding DNA: TGCAGCGTTGACCTAACTAGCGGGAGTGGTGAGCAGTTCTTC.

This clone has more than one count but fewer than ten. The chain links TRBV5-5 to TRBJ1-5, with 7 positions matching TRBD1. The V gene's germline CDR1 is SGHKS and CDR2 YYEKEE (reference sequence). The ends lost 4 bases at V and 7 bases at J; junction bases unmatched: 14. This CDR3 region has 16 residues. The CDR3 is CASSPGYTGVGQPQHF. For the CDR3, the DNA is TGTGCCAGCAGCCCTGGGTACACAGGGGTAGGACAGCCCCAGCATTTT.

For this clone: It is unclear where the CDR3 begins or ends on the DNA, so no DNA is shown, and the CDR3 is as TCRdb lists it. This chain joins TRBV21-1 and TRBJ2-5; TRBD1 is the table's D call, not checked against the DNA. TRBV21-1 is labeled a pseudogene. The CDR3 is 17 amino acids long, termini counted. The CDR3 loop is CASSKALWGQGIETQYF.

The chain couples TRBV7-2 to TRBJ1-2, with a weak D call TRBD1 (5 bases). CDR1 is SGHTA, CDR2 FQGNSA, per germline. V was clipped by 4 bases and J by 6 bases, with 12 bases between them. This CDR3 is built from 13 residues. The CDR3 protein is CASSSRANDGYTF. The CDR3 DNA is TGTGCCAGCAGCTCCAGGGCTAATGATGGCTACACCTTC.

This chain links TRBV19 with TRBJ1-4; maybe TRBD1 (5 bases). The CDR3 loop spans 15 amino acids. CDR1 and CDR2 (germline): LNHDA, SQIVND (reference sequence). The V end lost 4 bases, the J end lost 8 bases, and 17 bases lay between the germline ends. The CDR3 DNA sequence: TGTGCCAGTAGTACGGGGACTCCCTACGGGGAAAAACTGTTTTTT. Protein: CASSTGTPYGEKLFF.

The genes are TRBV7-3 and TRBJ1-3; the match to TRBD1 covers 8 bases. This CDR3 spans 16 amino acids. Trimming cost V 2 bases and J 8 bases; bases outside gene matches: 11. Germline V lookup: CDR1 SGHTA, CDR2 FQGTGA. For the CDR3, the DNA is TGTGCCAGCAGCTTATTCGGTGGACAGGGAGGTGACACCATATATTTT. Amino acid sequence: CASSLFGGQGGDTIYF.

The V gene is TRBV30, the J gene TRBJ2-7; D possibly corresponds to TRBD1 (5 bases). CDR1 GTSNPN and CDR2 SVGIG come from the germline V gene (reference sequence). The V gene lost 3 bases and the J gene lost 7 bases, with 16 bases spanning the gap. The CDR3 has 13 residues. As DNA, the CDR3 is TGTGCCTGGAGCCCCTGGGCCAAGGGGGAGCAGTACTTC. Translation: CAWSPWAKGEQYF. Variable domain in full (rest from reference TRBV30 and TRBJ2-7): SQTIHQWPATLVQPVGSPLSLECTVEGTSNPNLYWYRQAAGRGLQLLFYSVGIGQISSEVPQNLSASRPQDRQFILSSKKLLLSDSGFYLCAWSPWAKGEQYFGPGTRLTVT.

This sequence joins TRBV21-1 and TRBJ2-5; whether TRBD1, the table's D call, matches the DNA was not checked. TRBV21-1 is shown as a pseudogene. This CDR3 has 14 amino acids. CDR3 coding DNA: TGTGCCAGCAGCAGATCAGGGGGCTGGGAGACCCAGTACTTC. Translating gives CASSRSGGWETQYF.

V usage is TRBV6-6 and J usage is TRBJ2-2; possibly TRBD2 for D (6 bases). Germline V gene sequence: CDR1 MNHNY, CDR2 SVGAGI (reference sequence). This CDR3 comprises 16 residues. V lost 2 bases and J lost 0, with 10 bases in between. The CDR3 protein is CASSYGGGANTGELFF. Written as DNA, the CDR3 is TGTGCCAGCAGTTACGGAGGCGGGGCGAACACCGGGGAGCTGTTTTTT.

The rearrangement joins TRBV27 to TRBJ1-4; TRBD1 agrees at 9 bases. Germline CDR1 is MNHEY and CDR2 is SMNVEV (reference sequence). The ends lost 4 bases at V and 8 bases at J; junction bases unmatched: 8. This CDR3 comprises 15 residues. CDR3 coding DNA: TGTGCCAGCAGTTATGGGGGACAGGGTAGGGAAAAACTGTTTTTT. This sequence encodes CASSYGGQGREKLFF. Full variable domain (remainder filled in from reference TRBV27 and TRBJ1-4): EAQVTQNPRYLITVTGKKLTVTCSQNMNHEYMSWYRQDPGLGLRQIYYSMNVEVTDKGDVPEGYKVSRKEKRNFPLILESPSPNQTSLYFCASSYGGQGREKLFFGSGTQLSVL.

The chain joins TRBV20-1 to TRBJ1-2; D gene ambiguous. The CDR3 is 11 amino acids. Germline V lookup: CDR1 DFQATT, CDR2 SNEGSKA (reference sequence). V shed 3 bases and J shed 5 bases, with 7 bases lying between them. The CDR3 is CSASALYGYTF. The CDR3 DNA sequence: TGCAGTGCTAGTGCCCTTTATGGCTACACCTTC.

The sample holds one count of this clone. The chain employs TRBV7-8 and TRBJ2-4; D gene uncertain. Germline CDR1 is SGHVS and CDR2 is FQNEAQ. V was pared by 2 bases and J by 8 bases, with 7 bases between. This CDR3 contains 12 residues. Here the CDR3 reads CASSLKSDIQYF. The CDR3 nucleotides are TGTGCCAGCAGCTTAAAAAGCGACATTCAGTACTTC.

The chain uses TRBV2 and TRBJ1-5, with TRBD1 as a possible D gene (5 bases). This CDR3 comprises 15 residues. V shed 3 bases and J shed 4 bases, with 13 bases lying between them. From germline, CDR1 is SNHLY and CDR2 FYNNEI. The CDR3 DNA follows: TGTGCCAGCAGTGACCACCAGGGTTCTAATCAGCCCCAGCATTTT. It specifies CASSDHQGSNQPQHF.

The chain carries TRBV6-5 and TRBJ1-2, with a weak D call TRBD1 (6 bases). Germline CDR1 MNHEY, CDR2 SVGAGI. V lost 10 bases to trimming and J lost 4 bases, with 16 bases between them. This CDR3 has 13 residues. The CDR3 bases are TGTGCCACTACAGGGCCTACCCTCTATGGCTACACCTTC. Its translation is CATTGPTLYGYTF.

The chain recombines TRBV28 with TRBJ1-2; 11 bases line up with TRBD1. The CDR3 runs to 14 residues. With 10 bases clipped from V and 4 bases from J, the junction kept 8 bases outside the gene matches. Looked up from germline, CDR1 is MDHEN and CDR2 is SYDVKM. The chain's CDR3 is CAIRDRGGVYGYTF. The CDR3 DNA follows: TGTGCCATCCGGGACAGGGGGGGGGTCTATGGCTACACCTTC.

This chain connects TRBV11-3 to TRBJ2-7; TRBD2 agrees at 15 bases. The CDR3 loop spans 15 amino acids. Germline V CDR1 and CDR2: SGHNT, YENEEA. The J segment lost 6 bases and the V segment lost 5 bases, leaving 5 bases of the junction unmatched. CDR3 DNA: TGTGCCAGCAGCCCGCCGGGACTAGCGGGGGGCGAGCAGTACTTC. This codes for CASSPPGLAGGEQYF.

This clone appeared a single time. This chain connects TRBV7-6 to TRBJ2-1; weak D call: TRBD2 (7 bases). The CDR3 loop spans 15 amino acids. The germline gives CDR1 SGHVS, CDR2 FNYEAQ. This CDR3 reads CASTVRGGDSNEQFF. The CDR3 bases are TGTGCGTCAACGGTGAGGGGGGGCGATTCCAATGAGCAGTTCTTC.

The V and J genes are TRBV19 and TRBJ2-5, with 8 bases matching TRBD2. The V segment lost 4 bases and the J segment 1 base; nucleotides outside the gene matches: 8. CDR3 length: 16 residues. Germline CDR1 and CDR2: LNHDA and SQIVND (reference sequence). The CDR3 bases are TGTGCCAGTAGTACCCTCTCGCGGGGGGCCCAAGAGACCCAGTACTTC. Translated, it gives CASSTLSRGAQETQYF.

The rearrangement links TRBV7-8 to TRBJ1-1, with 9 bases aligning to TRBD1. V lost 3 bases to trimming and J lost 6 bases; unmatched junction nucleotides: 5. CDR3 length: 14 residues. Germline lookup yields CDR1 SGHVS and CDR2 FQNEAQ. Here the CDR3 reads CASSLTGGNAEAFF. The CDR3 DNA follows: TGTGCCAGCAGCTTGACAGGGGGTAACGCTGAAGCTTTCTTT.

J is TRBJ1-1 and V is TRBV10-3, with a weak D call TRBD1 (5 bases). The CDR3 runs to 14 residues. V dropped 10 bases and J dropped 0 bases, with 15 bases sitting between them. Germline loops: CDR1 ENHRY, CDR2 SYGVKD. CDR3 coding DNA: TGTGCCACCGGGGAGGGGATCCTGAACACTGAAGCTTTCTTT. Its protein product is CATGEGILNTEAFF.

This clone was counted between two and nine times. The chain uses TRBV6-4 and TRBJ2-1; 11 bases are shared with TRBD2. The CDR3 contains 15 residues. The V gene's germline CDR1 is MRHNA and CDR2 SNTAGT. V shed 8 bases and J 8 bases; nucleotides not matched to a gene: 11. The CDR3: CASRKLAGEAHEQFF. The CDR3, as DNA: TGTGCCAGCCGAAAACTAGCGGGAGAGGCCCATGAGCAGTTCTTC.